The clone carrying this TCR beta chain came up many times. These data come from a study of response to subunit inactivated influenza vaccine. The CDR3 is 15 residues long. The germline V gene encodes CDR1 DFQATT and CDR2 SNEGSKA (reference sequence). With V trimmed by 5 bases and J by 6 bases, 10 bases remained unmatched. From the RT-PCR reads, TCRdb called clonotypes with MiXCR, one entry per CDR3 protein. This sample has around 710,000 distinct CDR3 sequences, with about 15% found just once. The clonotype originates from a man aged 50 to 59 who received an inactivated influenza vaccine. The sample was PBMCs from blood, taken around 14 days before vaccination. The chain combines TRBV20-1 with TRBJ2-1, with TRBD2 identical over 10 bases. The CDR3 bases are TGCAGTGCTCGAACCGGGACTAGCGTCATCAATGAGCAGTTCTTC. This translates into CSARTGTSVINEQFF.